The 5 T cell receptor beta chains below come from one sample, sequenced in a study of technical replicates of blood from a few donors. The protocol was immunoSEQ multiplex PCR, while the TCRdb copy is restricted to in-frame clones and leaves out a portion. Counted here are about 75,000 clones, nearly 98% occurring once; the ten biggest clones make up more than 0.15%. The sequenced sample was T cells isolated from PBMCs. The source is a human donor in good health.

The rearrangement joins TRBV2 to TRBJ2-5; 8 positions match TRBD1. Per the germline V gene, CDR1 is SNHLY and CDR2 is FYNNEI. The J segment lost 5 bases and the V segment lost 8 bases, leaving 7 bases of the junction unmatched. The length of the CDR3 is 13 residues. Here the CDR3 reads CASDGTGWETQYF. Written as DNA, the CDR3 is TGTGCCAGCGACGGGACAGGCTGGGAGACCCAGTACTTC.

This clone was counted once. CDR3 sequence (DNA): TGTGCCAGCGGGCCCCTTCAGTATTTT. It yields the protein CASGPLQYF. The rearrangement links TRBV7-3 to TRBJ2-3, with D unresolved. The germline V gene has CDR1 SGHTA and CDR2 FQGTGA. V lost 8 bases and J lost 12, with 9 bases in between. The CDR3 is 9 residues long. Full variable domain (rest looked up from reference TRBV7-3 and TRBJ2-3): GAGVSQTPSNKVTEKGKYVELRCDPISGHTALYWYRQSLGQGPEFLIYFQGTGAADDSGLPNDRFFAVRPEGSVSTLKIQRTERGDSAVYLCASGPLQYFGPGTRLTVL.

The rearrangement joins TRBV7-6 to TRBJ2-7; D gene ambiguous. The CDR3 runs 12 residues. Germline-derived CDR1 and CDR2 are SGHVS and FNYEAQ. Trimming cost V 3 bases and J 5 bases, with 8 bases left between them. CDR3 bases: TGTGCCAGCAGCTTCCAACTAAACGAGCAGTACTTC. Protein sequence: CASSFQLNEQYF.

The chain links TRBV28 to TRBJ1-5; D is possibly TRBD1 (6 bases). Trimming removed 6 bases from V and 9 bases from J, with 15 bases in between. The CDR3 is 13 residues long. The germline V gene has CDR1 MDHEN and CDR2 SYDVKM. DNA for the CDR3: TGTGCCAGCAGCCCCACAGGGTTAGGGCCCCAGCATTTT. Translation gives CASSPTGLGPQHF.

The V gene is TRBV29-1, the J gene TRBJ1-6; 8 bases line up with TRBD1. CDR1 is SQVTM and CDR2 is ANQGSEA in the germline V gene. Trimming removed 6 bases from V and 9 bases from J; junction bases left unmatched: 10. CDR3 size: 14 residues. The DNA of the CDR3 is TGCAGCGTCCAGGGGGCAGGGCTAGGTTCACCCCTCCACTTT. It encodes CSVQGAGLGSPLHF.